Presented here are 7 T cell receptor beta chains from one specimen sequenced in a study of shared clonotypes between healthy human individuals (dated by TCRdb to 2019 to 2021). Library prep was done by the immunoSEQ multiplex PCR assay. TCRdb carries this immuneACCESS record with in-frame sequences only. Its versions omit some clonotypes, under half of them owing to an unresolved V gene in the studies checked, with the rest unexplained. This sample holds a few million clones; approximately 90% were observed only once. Approximately 0.39% of the sample goes to the ten largest clones. The sample comprised naive CD4+ T cells from PBMCs. Per the publication, the cell subset or site label means: CD45RA+ positively selected. Receptors originate from a man younger than 35 in good health. Some clones in this sample may be carry-over from other donors' samples.

The gene calls are TRBV5-1 and TRBJ2-7; D not resolved. Trimming took off 4 bases at V and 2 bases at J, with 16 bases between the two ends. In germline, CDR1 is SGHRS, CDR2 YFSETQ. The CDR3 length is 15 residues. DNA of the CDR3: TGCGCCAGCAGCCCCGTCAAAGGCGGAACCTACGAGCAGTACTTC. Amino acid sequence: CASSPVKGGTYEQYF.

The chain carries TRBV4-1 and TRBJ2-1, with 10 bases aligning to TRBD2. In germline, CDR1 is MGHRA, CDR2 YSYEKL. The CDR3 spans 16 residues. V trimming: 1 base; J trimming: 4 bases; junction bases outside the gene matches: 4. The CDR3 here is CASSQGPSGRYNEQFF. CDR3 in DNA: TGCGCCAGCAGCCAAGGCCCTAGCGGGAGATACAATGAGCAGTTCTTC.

The gene calls are TRBV5-8 and TRBJ1-5; 8 positions match TRBD1. V lost 4 bases to trimming and J lost 0 bases; unmatched junction nucleotides: 6. The CDR3 is 16 amino acids. Germline CDR1 and CDR2: SGHTS and YDEGEE. The DNA for the CDR3 is TGTGCCAGCAGCCAAGACAGGGGCGTTAGCAATCAGCCCCAGCATTTT. Translated: CASSQDRGVSNQPQHF.

The rearrangement joins TRBV5-4 to TRBJ2-6, with 7 bases that match TRBD1. V was clipped by 2 bases and J by 0 bases; unmatched bases: 8. Germline lookup yields CDR1 SGHNT and CDR2 YYREEE (reference sequence). The CDR3 totals 18 residues. CDR3 in DNA: TGTGCCAGCAGCTTTCCGGACAGGTTTGGCTCTGGGGCCAACGTCCTGACTTTC. It is translated as CASSFPDRFGSGANVLTF. Full variable domain (missing parts from reference TRBV5-4 and TRBJ2-6): ETGVTQSPTHLIKTRGQQVTLRCSSQSGHNTVSWYQQALGQGPQFIFQYYREEENGRGNFPPRFSGLQFPNYSSELNVNALELDDSALYLCASSFPDRFGSGANVLTFGAGSRLTVL.

This rearrangement joins TRBV28 to TRBJ2-5; 15 bases match TRBD2. Germline CDR1 is MDHEN and CDR2 is SYDVKM. V shed 5 bases and J 5 bases; nucleotides not matched to a gene: 6. This CDR3 has 16 residues. As DNA, the CDR3 is TGTGCCAGCAGTACCCGGACTAGCGGGAGGGCCGAGACCCAGTACTTC. Its translation: CASSTRTSGRAETQYF.

Points on this clone: Distinct nucleotide sequences in the sample also encode this CDR3. This chain links TRBV4-1 with TRBJ2-3; 7 bases match TRBD2. CDR1 and CDR2 (germline): MGHRA, YSYEKL. CDR3 length: 16 residues. J gave up 2 bases and V 0 bases, and 5 bases lay outside the gene matches. This CDR3 reads CASSQDASGYTDTQYF. As DNA, the CDR3 is TGCGCCAGCAGCCAAGACGCTAGCGGATACACAGATACGCAGTATTTT.

This clone was seen a single time. V and J are TRBV14 and TRBJ2-7; 11 bases line up with TRBD1. There are 15 residues in the CDR3. Germline loops: CDR1 SGHDN, CDR2 FVKESK. V was clipped by 4 bases and J by 7 bases; unmatched bases: 9. DNA for the CDR3: TGTGCCAGCAGCCGTAGGGACAGGGGGTGGAGAGAGCAGTACTTC. Translation gives CASSRRDRGWREQYF.